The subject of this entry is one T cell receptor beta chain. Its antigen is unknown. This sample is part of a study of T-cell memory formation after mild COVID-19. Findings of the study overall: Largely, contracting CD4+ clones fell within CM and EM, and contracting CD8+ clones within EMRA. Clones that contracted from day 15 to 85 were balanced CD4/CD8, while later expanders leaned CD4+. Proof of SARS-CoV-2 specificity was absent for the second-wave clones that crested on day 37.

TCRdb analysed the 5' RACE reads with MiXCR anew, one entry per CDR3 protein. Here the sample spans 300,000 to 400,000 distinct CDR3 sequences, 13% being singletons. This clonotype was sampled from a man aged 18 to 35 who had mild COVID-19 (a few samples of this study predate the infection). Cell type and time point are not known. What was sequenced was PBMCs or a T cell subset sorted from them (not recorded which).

The CDR3 bases are TGCAGCGGCTCTAGCGCGAACACCGGGGAGCTGTTTTTT. As protein: CSGSSANTGELFF. The V and J genes are TRBV29-1 and TRBJ2-2; the D gene is possibly TRBD2 (6 bases). The CDR3 runs 13 residues. V was clipped by 7 bases and J by 0 bases, with 9 bases between them. Germline values: CDR1 SQVTM, CDR2 ANQGSEA.